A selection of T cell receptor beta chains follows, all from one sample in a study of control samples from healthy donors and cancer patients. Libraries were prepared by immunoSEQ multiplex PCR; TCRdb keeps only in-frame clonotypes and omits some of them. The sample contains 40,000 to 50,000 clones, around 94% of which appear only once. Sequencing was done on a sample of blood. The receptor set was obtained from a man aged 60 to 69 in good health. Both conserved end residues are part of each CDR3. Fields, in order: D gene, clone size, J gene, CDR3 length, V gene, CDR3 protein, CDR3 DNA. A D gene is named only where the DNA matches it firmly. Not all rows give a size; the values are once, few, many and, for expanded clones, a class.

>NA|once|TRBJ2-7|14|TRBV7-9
CASSLARGAYEQYF
TGTGCCAGCAGCTTAGCCAGGGGCGCCTACGAGCAGTACTTC
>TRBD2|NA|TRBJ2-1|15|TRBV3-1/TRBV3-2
CASSRGLADYNEQFF
TGTGCCAGCAGCAGAGGACTAGCGGATTACAATGAGCAGTTCTTC
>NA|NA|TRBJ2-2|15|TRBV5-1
CASSLGEANTGELFF
TGCGCCAGCAGCTTGGGGGAGGCGAACACCGGGGAGCTGTTTTTT
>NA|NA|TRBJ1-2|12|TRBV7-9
CASVGTAYGYTF
TGTGCCAGCGTGGGGACTGCCTATGGCTACACCTTC
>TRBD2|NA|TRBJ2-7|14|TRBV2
CASSDGGIYYEQYF
TGTGCCAGCAGTGACGGGGGGATCTACTACGAGCAGTACTTC
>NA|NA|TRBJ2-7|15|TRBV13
CASSDTGLKDYEQYF
TGTGCCAGCAGCGACACCGGACTGAAAGATTACGAGCAGTACTTC
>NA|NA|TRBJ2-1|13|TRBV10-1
CASSPDRLGEQFF
TGCGCCAGCAGTCCCGACAGGTTAGGTGAGCAGTTCTTC
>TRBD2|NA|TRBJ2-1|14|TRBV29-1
CSATSGRAFSEQFF
TGCAGCGCTACTAGCGGGAGGGCCTTTAGTGAGCAGTTCTTC
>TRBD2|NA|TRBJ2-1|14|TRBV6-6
CASSSPGLANEQFF
TGTGCCAGCAGTTCCCCGGGACTAGCTAATGAGCAGTTCTTC
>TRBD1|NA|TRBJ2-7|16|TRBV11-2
CASRKPGTALAYEQYF
TGTGCCAGCAGGAAACCAGGGACAGCCCTTGCCTACGAGCAGTACTTC
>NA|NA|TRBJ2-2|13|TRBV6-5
CASSSRVTGELFF
TGTGCCAGCAGTTCACGGGTTACCGGGGAGCTGTTTTTT
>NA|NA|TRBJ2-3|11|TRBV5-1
CASSIDRAQYF
TGCGCCAGCAGCATTGACAGAGCGCAGTATTTT
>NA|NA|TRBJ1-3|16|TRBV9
CASSSLTVASGNTIYF
TGTGCCAGCAGCTCATTGACCGTAGCCTCTGGAAACACCATATATTTT
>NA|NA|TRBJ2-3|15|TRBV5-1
CASSLVLEGTDTQYF
TGCGCCAGCAGCTTGGTACTAGAGGGCACAGATACGCAGTATTTT
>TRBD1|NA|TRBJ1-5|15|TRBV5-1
CASSLVGTGDQPQHF
TGCGCCAGCAGCTTGGTAGGGACAGGGGATCAGCCCCAGCATTTT
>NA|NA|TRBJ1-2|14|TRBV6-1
CASREEPPNYGYTF
TGTGCCAGCAGGGAAGAGCCCCCTAACTATGGCTACACCTTC
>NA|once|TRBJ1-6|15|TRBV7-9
CAGGTGDSYNSPLHF
TGTGCCGGGGGTACCGGGGACTCCTATAATTCACCCCTCCACTTT
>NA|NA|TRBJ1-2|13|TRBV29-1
CSVSSPGVGGYTF
TGCAGCGTTTCCAGCCCCGGGGTCGGTGGCTACACCTTC
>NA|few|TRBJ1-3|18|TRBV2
CASTSPVDSQSSGNTIYF
TGTGCCAGCACATCTCCGGTGGACTCTCAGAGCTCTGGAAACACCATATATTTT
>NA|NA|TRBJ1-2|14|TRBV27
CASSPDRWKGGYTF
TGTGCCAGCAGTCCCGACAGGTGGAAGGGCGGCTACACCTTC
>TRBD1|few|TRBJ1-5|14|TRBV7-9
CASSLAGGGQPQHF
TGTGCCAGCAGCTTAGCAGGGGGCGGTCAGCCCCAGCATTTT
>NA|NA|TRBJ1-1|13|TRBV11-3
CASRLDWNTEAFF
TGTGCCAGCAGATTGGACTGGAACACTGAAGCTTTCTTT
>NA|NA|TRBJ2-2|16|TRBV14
CASSQWARGEAGELFF
TGTGCCAGCAGCCAATGGGCCAGGGGAGAAGCCGGGGAGCTGTTTTTT
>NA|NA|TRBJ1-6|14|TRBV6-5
CATQETSQNSPLHF
TGTGCCACCCAGGAGACTAGTCAAAATTCACCCCTCCACTTT
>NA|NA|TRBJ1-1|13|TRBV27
CASSFNSRTEAFF
TGTGCCAGCAGTTTTAATTCCCGGACTGAAGCTTTCTTT
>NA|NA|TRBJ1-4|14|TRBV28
CASRETGRAGKMFF
TGTGCCAGCAGAGAAACAGGGAGGGCGGGGAAGATGTTTTTT
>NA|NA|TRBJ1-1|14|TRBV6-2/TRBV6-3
CASSQPGDVGAAFF
TGTGCCAGCAGCCAACCGGGGGATGTTGGGGCAGCTTTCTTT
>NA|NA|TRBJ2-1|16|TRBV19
CASSIGGRRSYNEQFF
TGTGCCAGTAGTATAGGGGGTAGAAGGTCCTACAATGAGCAGTTCTTC
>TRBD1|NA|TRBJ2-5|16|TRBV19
CASSIPGQGTSETQYF
TGTGCCAGTAGTATCCCAGGACAGGGGACGTCAGAGACCCAGTACTTC
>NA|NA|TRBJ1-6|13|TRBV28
CASSLYRRSPLHF
TGTGCCAGCAGTCTTTACAGGCGTTCACCCCTCCACTTT
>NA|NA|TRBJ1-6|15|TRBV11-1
CASSYRQAENSPLHF
TGTGCCAGCAGCTACAGACAGGCAGAGAATTCACCCCTCCACTTT
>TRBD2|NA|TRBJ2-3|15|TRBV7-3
CASSSNRLASDTQYF
TGTGCCAGCAGCTCAAACAGACTAGCGTCAGATACGCAGTATTTT
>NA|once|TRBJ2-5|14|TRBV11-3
CASSLTGTPETQYF
TGTGCCAGCAGCTTAACCGGGACTCCAGAGACCCAGTACTTC
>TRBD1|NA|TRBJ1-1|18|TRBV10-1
CASREPGQQGWVDTEAFF
TGCGCCAGCAGGGAACCGGGACAGCAGGGGTGGGTGGACACTGAAGCTTTCTTT
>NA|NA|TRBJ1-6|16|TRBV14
CASSQERFQNNSPLHF
TGTGCCAGCAGCCAAGAAAGATTTCAGAATAATTCACCCCTCCACTTT
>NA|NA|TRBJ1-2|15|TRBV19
CASSATGFSAYGYTF
TGTGCCAGTAGTGCAACAGGGTTTTCGGCCTATGGCTACACCTTC
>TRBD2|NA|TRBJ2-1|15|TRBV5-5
CASSQTGLAGAEQFF
TGTGCCAGCAGCCAGACGGGACTAGCGGGAGCGGAGCAGTTCTTC
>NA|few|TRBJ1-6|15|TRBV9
CASSVEGQGPLSLHF
TGTGCCAGCAGCGTAGAGGGGCAGGGCCCTCTATCCCTCCACTTT
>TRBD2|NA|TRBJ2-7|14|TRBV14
CASSQGRVWYEQYF
TGTGCCAGCAGCCAGGGGAGGGTATGGTACGAGCAGTACTTC
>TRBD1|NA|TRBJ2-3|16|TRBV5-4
CASSLPRQGAGDTQYF
TGTGCCAGCAGCTTGCCTCGACAGGGGGCAGGAGATACGCAGTATTTT
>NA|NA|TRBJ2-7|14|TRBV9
CASSSRDLWDEQYF
TGTGCCAGCAGCTCCCGGGATTTGTGGGACGAGCAGTACTTC
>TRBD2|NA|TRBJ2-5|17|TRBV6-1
CASSDAPGLAEGETQYF
TGTGCCAGCAGTGACGCCCCGGGACTAGCGGAGGGGGAGACCCAGTACTTC
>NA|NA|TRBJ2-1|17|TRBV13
CASSLQMVRTQYNEQFF
TGTGCCAGCAGCTTGCAGATGGTACGAACACAGTACAATGAGCAGTTCTTC
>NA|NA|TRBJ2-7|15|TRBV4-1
CASSPVWGRYEGQYF
TGCGCCAGCAGCCCCGTTTGGGGGAGGTACGAAGGGCAGTACTTC
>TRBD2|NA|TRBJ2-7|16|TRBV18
CASSPPGTSVSYEQYF
TGTGCCAGCTCACCACCCGGGACTAGCGTCTCCTACGAGCAGTACTTC
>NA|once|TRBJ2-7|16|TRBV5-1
CASSFFSSGTSYEQYF
TGCGCCAGCAGCTTTTTTTCCTCAGGGACGTCCTACGAGCAGTACTTC
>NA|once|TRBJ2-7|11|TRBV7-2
CASSVTYEQYF
TGTGCCAGCAGCGTGACCTACGAGCAGTACTTC
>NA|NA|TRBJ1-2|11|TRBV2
CASSEIRGYTF
TGTGCCAGCAGTGAAATTAGGGGCTACACCTTC
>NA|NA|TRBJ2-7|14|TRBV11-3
CASSLGRGSYEQYF
TGTGCCAGCAGCTTAGGACGTGGTTCCTACGAGCAGTACTTC
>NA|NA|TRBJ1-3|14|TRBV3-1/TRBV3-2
CASSQRASGNTIYF
TGTGCCAGCAGCCAACGGGCTTCTGGAAACACCATATATTTT
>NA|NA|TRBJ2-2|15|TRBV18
CASSPLTSFTGELFF
TGTGCCAGCTCACCTCTAACTAGTTTCACCGGGGAGCTGTTTTTT
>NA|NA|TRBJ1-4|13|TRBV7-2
CASSSPGDEKLFF
TGTGCCAGCAGCTCTCCGGGAGATGAAAAACTGTTTTTT
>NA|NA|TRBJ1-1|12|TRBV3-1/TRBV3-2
CASSFPDGEAFF
TGTGCCAGCAGCTTCCCGGACGGTGAAGCTTTCTTT
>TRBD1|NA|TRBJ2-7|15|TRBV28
CASSPGQETYYEQYF
TGTGCCAGCAGTCCAGGACAGGAAACCTATTACGAGCAGTACTTC
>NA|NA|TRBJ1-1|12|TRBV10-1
CASSDRGSEAFF
TGCGCCAGCAGTGATCGGGGGTCTGAAGCTTTCTTT
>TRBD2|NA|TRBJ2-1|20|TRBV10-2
CASSAPLGSGRLSSYNEQFF
TGCGCCAGCAGTGCCCCCCTTGGGAGCGGGAGGCTTAGCTCCTACAATGAGCAGTTCTTC
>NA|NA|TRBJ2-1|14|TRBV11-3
CASSPSGIRDEQFF
TGTGCCAGCAGCCCTTCAGGGATTAGGGATGAGCAGTTCTTC
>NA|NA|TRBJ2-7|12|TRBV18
CASSPTPYEQYF
TGTGCCAGCTCACCAACCCCCTACGAGCAGTACTTC